Presented here are 8 T cell receptor beta chains from one specimen sequenced in a study of OX40 agonist ivuxolimab in advanced cancers. The table came from immunoSEQ multiplex PCR; TCRdb's copy has only in-frame clones and leaves some out. The table lists 12,000 or so clones, 80% to 90% of them singletons. Sequencing was performed on CD4+ or CD8+ T cells sorted from blood, taken in a trial of the OX40 agonist ivuxolimab. The receptors come from an adult with an advanced solid tumor such as melanoma, head and neck, liver or kidney cancer.

The table lists this clone with a few counts. V is TRBV6-5 and J is TRBJ2-1; 9 nucleotides align to TRBD2. Germline V gene data show CDR1 as MNHEY and CDR2 as SVGAGI. Trimming took 4 bases from V and 5 from J; bases not matched to a gene: 6. The CDR3 covers 15 residues. DNA for the CDR3: TGTGCCAGCAGTTCGGGACTAGCAATGAACAATGAGCAGTTCTTC. Translated, it gives CASSSGLAMNNEQFF.

This CDR3 reads CASSFIQSGKETQYF. As DNA, the CDR3 is TGTGCCAGCAGCTTCATTCAATCGGGCAAAGAGACCCAGTACTTC. This chain connects TRBV7-8 to TRBJ2-5; D is unclear. The germline CDR1 and CDR2 sequences are SGHVS and FQNEAQ. V was trimmed by 3 bases and J by 3 bases, leaving 14 bases between them. The CDR3 is 15 amino acids.

V is TRBV28 and J is TRBJ1-5; no clear D. The CDR3 has 14 amino acids. In germline, CDR1 is MDHEN, CDR2 SYDVKM. V was shortened by 6 bases and J by 2 bases, with 11 bases between the two germline ends. The CDR3 reads CASSGVFGNQPQHF. The CDR3 bases are TGTGCCAGCAGCGGGGTTTTCGGCAATCAGCCCCAGCATTTT.

This clone was observed once. The rearrangement links TRBV25-1 to TRBJ1-1, with TRBD1 identical over 8 bases. CDR3 size: 16 residues. The V gene's germline CDR1 is MGHDK and CDR2 SYGVNS. Trimming removed 8 bases from V and 5 bases from J; junction bases left unmatched: 16. The CDR3 DNA follows: TGTGCCAGCCCACCTCCGGGACACGGACAGGGAACTGAAGCTTTCTTT. This translates into CASPPPGHGQGTEAFF.

The chain couples TRBV9 to TRBJ2-5; D might be TRBD1 or TRBD2, each matching 5 bases. The germline V gene has CDR1 SGDLS and CDR2 YYNGEE. Deletions cut 3 bases from V and 1 base from J, with 13 bases between. This CDR3 is 15 amino acids long. The CDR3 spells CASSALGTFQETQYF. The DNA of the CDR3 is TGTGCCAGCAGCGCCCTCGGGACGTTCCAAGAGACCCAGTACTTC.

The chain combines TRBV10-3 with TRBJ2-5; 7 nucleotides align to TRBD1. The CDR3 has 14 residues. Germline V gives CDR1 ENHRY, CDR2 SYGVKD. J gave up 2 bases and V 10 bases, and 10 bases lay outside the gene matches. In nucleotides, the CDR3 is TGTGCCACCCGAGACCCGGGACAGCAAGAGACCCAGTACTTC. Translation: CATRDPGQQETQYF.

The chain couples TRBV11-1 to TRBJ2-5, with 11 bases identical to TRBD1. The V gene's germline CDR1 is SGHAT and CDR2 FQDESV (reference sequence). The V gene end was trimmed by 4 bases and the J gene end by 2 bases; junction bases not matched to a gene: 3. The CDR3 totals 15 residues. In DNA, the CDR3 is TGTGCCAGCAGCTGGGGGACAGGGGGACAAGAGACCCAGTACTTC. It encodes CASSWGTGGQETQYF. The full variable domain, with the rest looked up from reference TRBV11-1 and TRBJ2-5, is EAEVAQSPRYKITEKSQAVAFWCDPISGHATLYWYRQILGQGPELLVQFQDESVVDDSQLPKDRFSAERLKGVDSTLKIQPAELGDSAMYLCASSWGTGGQETQYFGPGTRLLVL.

V and J are TRBV29-1 and TRBJ1-2; 9 bases agree with TRBD1. The V gene end was trimmed by 6 bases and the J gene end by 4 bases; junction bases not matched to a gene: 3. CDR1 is SQVTM, CDR2 ANQGSEA, per germline. The CDR3 runs to 12 residues. The CDR3 region has the DNA TGCAGCGTCCGGACAGGGGTCTATGGCTACACCTTC. Translation: CSVRTGVYGYTF.